This T cell receptor beta chain is drawn from a study of CD8 T cells in ankylosing spondylitis. Study results and limitations: A TCR beta motif of several highly homologous variants seemed to mark ankylosing spondylitis blood. Within matched ankylosing spondylitis synovial fluid, disease-linked clones were reportedly significantly enriched. Reactive arthritis synovial fluid and blood previously showed some of these motif variants.

Trimming at V came to 1 base and at J to 3 bases, leaving 5 bases not matched to a gene. The CDR3 runs to 15 residues. Germline lookup yields CDR1 DFQATT and CDR2 SNEGSKA (reference sequence). One entry per CDR3 protein, called by TCRdb with MiXCR from the 5' RACE reads. The sample holds more than 150,000 distinct CDR3 sequences; roughly 20% are singletons and the top ten take roughly 4.5%. There are many counts of this clonotype. Its specificity is not known. The rearrangement joins TRBV20-1 to TRBJ2-1; 8 bases are a match to TRBD2. The specimen was blood, either unsorted or a sorted T cell fraction (not recorded which). This sequence originates from a male donor aged 10 to 35 with ankylosing spondylitis or in good health (not recorded which). The CDR3 nucleotides are TGCAGTGCTAGAGGTTCTAGCGGGCGCTACAATGAGCAGTTCTTC. It translates to CSARGSSGRYNEQFF.